This is a list of T cell receptor beta chains from one sample in a study of Graves' ophthalmopathy and Graves' hyperthyroidism. TCRdb processed the multiplex PCR reads anew with MiXCR; each CDR3 protein has one entry. Of roughly 300,000 distinct CDR3 sequences listed, around a sixth are singletons. What was sequenced was peripheral blood. These receptors originate from an adult man with Graves' ophthalmopathy. CDR3s include the opening cysteine and the closing phenylalanine or tryptophan. Fields, in order: J gene, clone size, V gene, D gene, CDR3 DNA, CDR3 protein. D genes are given only for firm matches. Size values are once, few and many counts, or a class for expanded clones, and some rows have none.

J gene: TRBJ2-7
clone size: many
V gene: TRBV4-1
D gene: .
CDR3 DNA: TGCGCCAGCAGCCAAGTTTTAGATAGAGCCTACGAGCAGTACTTC
CDR3 protein: CASSQVLDRAYEQYF

J gene: TRBJ2-5
clone size: many
V gene: TRBV7-2
D gene: TRBD1
CDR3 DNA: TGTGCCAGCAGCTCTGTATCGCAGGGGGTGACCCAGTACTTC
CDR3 protein: CASSSVSQGVTQYF

J gene: TRBJ2-4
clone size: many
V gene: TRBV7-3
D gene: .
CDR3 DNA: TGTGCCAGCAGCTTACGGGCGACGGTGGACATTCAGTACTTC
CDR3 protein: CASSLRATVDIQYF

J gene: TRBJ1-6
clone size: few
V gene: TRBV6-2/TRBV6-3
D gene: .
CDR3 DNA: TGTGCCAGCCAAGGGGTCTTCGATAATTCACCCCTCCACTTT
CDR3 protein: CASQGVFDNSPLHF

J gene: TRBJ2-6
clone size: many
V gene: TRBV5-1
D gene: TRBD2
CDR3 DNA: TGCGCCAGCGCCTCGGGGGGATCTGGGGCCAACGTCCTGACTTTC
CDR3 protein: CASASGGSGANVLTF

J gene: TRBJ2-7
clone size: many
V gene: TRBV7-9
D gene: .
CDR3 DNA: TGTGCCAGCAGCTCCGAGTACTACGAGCAGTACTTC
CDR3 protein: CASSSEYYEQYF

J gene: TRBJ2-3
clone size: .
V gene: TRBV9
D gene: .
CDR3 DNA: TGTGCCAGCAGCGTAGGCGGCTCACATACTCTAACAGATACGCAGTATTTT
CDR3 protein: CASSVGGSHTLTDTQYF

J gene: TRBJ2-7
clone size: .
V gene: TRBV27
D gene: .
CDR3 DNA: TGTGCCAGCGGCGCGACAGGACGCGCCGAGCAGTGCTTC
CDR3 protein: CASGATGRAEQCF

J gene: TRBJ1-1
clone size: .
V gene: TRBV5-1
D gene: .
CDR3 DNA: TGCGCCAGCAGCGAGCGAGGGTCCGCAATGAACACTGAAGCTTTCTTT
CDR3 protein: CASSERGSAMNTEAFF

J gene: TRBJ2-7
clone size: .
V gene: TRBV20-1
D gene: TRBD2
CDR3 DNA: TGCAGTGCTAGGTCCTCACTAGCGGGCTCCTACGAGCAGTACTTC
CDR3 protein: CSARSSLAGSYEQYF

J gene: TRBJ2-2
clone size: many
V gene: TRBV11-2
D gene: TRBD1
CDR3 DNA: TGTGCCAGCAGACCTCCGGGACAGGGGAAATCCGGGGAGCTGTTTTTT
CDR3 protein: CASRPPGQGKSGELFF

J gene: TRBJ1-5
clone size: many
V gene: TRBV28
D gene: .
CDR3 DNA: TGTGCCAGCAGTTCTACAGAATCTCCTGGGTTTGGTCAGCCCCAGCATTTT
CDR3 protein: CASSSTESPGFGQPQHF

J gene: TRBJ2-7
clone size: many
V gene: TRBV25-1
D gene: TRBD2
CDR3 DNA: TGTGCCAGCAGTGAATTAGATGAGCGGGAGGGGCACGAGCAGTACTTC
CDR3 protein: CASSELDEREGHEQYF

J gene: TRBJ1-5
clone size: .
V gene: TRBV19
D gene: .
CDR3 DNA: TGTGCCAGTACTACGAGAGGGGTCGGGGGGGATAGCAATCAGCCCCAGCATTTT
CDR3 protein: CASTTRGVGGDSNQPQHF

J gene: TRBJ2-5
clone size: many
V gene: TRBV28
D gene: .
CDR3 DNA: TGTGCCAGCAGCCTACCGGGATTCCAAGAGACCCAGTACTTC
CDR3 protein: CASSLPGFQETQYF

J gene: TRBJ2-7
clone size: .
V gene: TRBV6-5
D gene: .
CDR3 DNA: TGTGCCAGCAGTTACTCGAGCCTAGACCCCTACGAGCAGTACTTC
CDR3 protein: CASSYSSLDPYEQYF

J gene: TRBJ1-6
clone size: many
V gene: TRBV6-2/TRBV6-3
D gene: .
CDR3 DNA: TGTGCCAGCAGTTACTCGCCTAGTGGGACAAGGAGCTCCTATAATTCACCCCTCCACTTT
CDR3 protein: CASSYSPSGTRSSYNSPLHF

J gene: TRBJ1-2
clone size: many
V gene: TRBV12-3/TRBV12-4
D gene: .
CDR3 DNA: TGTGCCAGCAGTACTACCAGCTATGGCTACACCTTC
CDR3 protein: CASSTTSYGYTF

J gene: TRBJ2-5
clone size: many
V gene: TRBV29-1
D gene: .
CDR3 DNA: TGCAGCGCCACGGGAAGGAATGCAGACACCCAGTACTTC
CDR3 protein: CSATGRNADTQYF

J gene: TRBJ2-6
clone size: .
V gene: TRBV24-1
D gene: TRBD1
CDR3 DNA: TGTGCCACCAGCGGAACGGGACAGGTCGAACCCTGGGACAACGTCCTGACTTTC
CDR3 protein: CATSGTGQVEPWDNVLTF

J gene: TRBJ1-1
clone size: few
V gene: TRBV6-1
D gene: .
CDR3 DNA: TGTGCCAGCATGGAGGGTTTCACTGAAGCTTTCTTT
CDR3 protein: CASMEGFTEAFF

J gene: TRBJ1-1
clone size: .
V gene: TRBV27
D gene: TRBD1
CDR3 DNA: TGTGCCAGCAGCCGAAGAGGGGGCCGGGACACTGAAGCTTTCTTT
CDR3 protein: CASSRRGGRDTEAFF

J gene: TRBJ2-5
clone size: many
V gene: TRBV7-3
D gene: TRBD2
CDR3 DNA: TGTGCCAGCAGCCCCCGGGGGGTTGGGACCCAGTACTTC
CDR3 protein: CASSPRGVGTQYF

J gene: TRBJ2-5
clone size: .
V gene: TRBV2
D gene: .
CDR3 DNA: TGTGCCAGCAGTGAATGGGGTTTGGGGGGGACCCAGTACTTC
CDR3 protein: CASSEWGLGGTQYF

J gene: TRBJ1-5
clone size: many
V gene: TRBV19
D gene: TRBD1
CDR3 DNA: TGTGCCAGTACTTTTACAGGGGCGACTCAGCCCCAGCATTTT
CDR3 protein: CASTFTGATQPQHF

J gene: TRBJ2-1
clone size: .
V gene: TRBV6-1
D gene: .
CDR3 DNA: TGTGCCAGCACCGAACGAGAGATTGGTGCCTACGAGCAGTTCTTC
CDR3 protein: CASTEREIGAYEQFF

J gene: TRBJ2-7
clone size: .
V gene: TRBV20-1
D gene: TRBD2
CDR3 DNA: TGCAGTGCGGACGGACTAGCGGGCTACGAGCAGTACTTC
CDR3 protein: CSADGLAGYEQYF

J gene: TRBJ2-5
clone size: .
V gene: TRBV6-1
D gene: .
CDR3 DNA: TGTGCCAGCAGTAGGGGGGTAACCCAAGAGACCCAGTACTTC
CDR3 protein: CASSRGVTQETQYF

J gene: TRBJ1-1
clone size: many
V gene: TRBV6-1
D gene: .
CDR3 DNA: TGTGCCAGCAGCCCAACCGGCAGAAAGAACACTGAAGCTTTCTTT
CDR3 protein: CASSPTGRKNTEAFF

J gene: TRBJ1-5
clone size: few
V gene: TRBV3-1
D gene: .
CDR3 DNA: TGTGCCAGCAGCCAAGATTCATCAGGGAGCAATCAGCCCCAGCATTTT
CDR3 protein: CASSQDSSGSNQPQHF

J gene: TRBJ1-2
clone size: many
V gene: TRBV9
D gene: .
CDR3 DNA: TGTGCCAGCAGCGCCCCCCACCTTGGGTCTTATGGCTACACCTTC
CDR3 protein: CASSAPHLGSYGYTF

J gene: TRBJ1-1
clone size: many
V gene: TRBV5-6
D gene: .
CDR3 DNA: TGTGCCAGCAGCTTGGGGACGGCGACTGAAGCTTTCTTT
CDR3 protein: CASSLGTATEAFF

J gene: TRBJ2-7
clone size: many
V gene: TRBV28
D gene: .
CDR3 DNA: TGTGCCAGCAGTAAAGCGGCGATGACCTACGAGCAGTACTTC
CDR3 protein: CASSKAAMTYEQYF

J gene: TRBJ2-7
clone size: many
V gene: TRBV4-1
D gene: .
CDR3 DNA: TGCGCCAGCAGCCCAGATTTATACTACGAGCAGTACTTC
CDR3 protein: CASSPDLYYEQYF

J gene: TRBJ2-2
clone size: many
V gene: TRBV12-3/TRBV12-4
D gene: .
CDR3 DNA: TGTGCCAGCAGATTTCGCCGACTGGGGGAGAACACCGGGGAGCTGTTTTTT
CDR3 protein: CASRFRRLGENTGELFF

J gene: TRBJ1-1
clone size: many
V gene: TRBV5-1
D gene: TRBD1
CDR3 DNA: TGCGCCAGCAGCCCCTTTGACAGGGACACGGAAGCTTTCTTT
CDR3 protein: CASSPFDRDTEAFF

J gene: TRBJ2-7
clone size: many
V gene: TRBV10-3
D gene: .
CDR3 DNA: TGTGCCAATAAGGACAGTTCGAGCTACGAGCAGTACTTC
CDR3 protein: CANKDSSSYEQYF

J gene: TRBJ2-5
clone size: .
V gene: TRBV24-1
D gene: .
CDR3 DNA: TGTGCCACCAGTGATGGACGCCAGTACCAAGAGACCCAGTACTTC
CDR3 protein: CATSDGRQYQETQYF

J gene: TRBJ1-6
clone size: many
V gene: TRBV30
D gene: .
CDR3 DNA: TGTGCCTGGGGACGTGGGATTTTTTCACCCCTCCACTTT
CDR3 protein: CAWGRGIFSPLHF

J gene: TRBJ2-5
clone size: many
V gene: TRBV5-1
D gene: .
CDR3 DNA: TGCGCCAGCAGCTTGGTGATAGGGTCCCAAGAGACCCAGTACTTC
CDR3 protein: CASSLVIGSQETQYF

J gene: TRBJ2-7
clone size: many
V gene: TRBV30
D gene: TRBD2
CDR3 DNA: TGTGCCTGGAGTGGTCCTTGGGGGGGACTAGACAATTACGAGCAGTACTTC
CDR3 protein: CAWSGPWGGLDNYEQYF

J gene: TRBJ2-1
clone size: few
V gene: TRBV29-1
D gene: .
CDR3 DNA: TGCGGCACCGGGCACTACGAGCAGTTCTTC
CDR3 protein: CGTGHYEQFF

J gene: TRBJ1-2
clone size: many
V gene: TRBV12-3/TRBV12-4
D gene: TRBD1
CDR3 DNA: TGTGCCAGCAGCCTCGGGACAGTCTATGGCTACACCTTC
CDR3 protein: CASSLGTVYGYTF

J gene: TRBJ2-7
clone size: many
V gene: TRBV29-1
D gene: .
CDR3 DNA: TGCAGGGGGAAGTCTTCGTCCCTCTACGAGCAGTACTTC
CDR3 protein: CRGKSSSLYEQYF

J gene: TRBJ1-1
clone size: many
V gene: TRBV10-3
D gene: .
CDR3 DNA: TGTGCCATCAGTCGACAGGATGACACTGAAGCTTTCTTT
CDR3 protein: CAISRQDDTEAFF

J gene: TRBJ2-7
clone size: .
V gene: TRBV6-1
D gene: .
CDR3 DNA: TGTGCCAGCAGTGTAACCCCAGAAACCTACGAGCAGTACTTC
CDR3 protein: CASSVTPETYEQYF

J gene: TRBJ1-2
clone size: many
V gene: TRBV6-1
D gene: .
CDR3 DNA: TGTGCCAGCAGTGAAGGCAGAACGGGACTAGGAGATGGCTACACCTTC
CDR3 protein: CASSEGRTGLGDGYTF

J gene: TRBJ1-1
clone size: many
V gene: TRBV9
D gene: .
CDR3 DNA: TGTGCCAGCAGCGTAGGGTCGCAGCTGAACACTGAAGCTTTCTTT
CDR3 protein: CASSVGSQLNTEAFF

J gene: TRBJ1-2
clone size: few
V gene: TRBV29-1
D gene: .
CDR3 DNA: TGCAGCGGACAGACGCTTGAAGGCTACACCTTC
CDR3 protein: CSGQTLEGYTF

J gene: TRBJ1-2
clone size: many
V gene: TRBV6-5
D gene: .
CDR3 DNA: TGTGCCAGCAGCCCCGTTGTCGAGCCACCGTATGGCTACACCTTC
CDR3 protein: CASSPVVEPPYGYTF

J gene: TRBJ1-3
clone size: many
V gene: TRBV5-6
D gene: .
CDR3 DNA: TGTGCCAGCAGCTCCTTAGCCGGCCAGGGGCCCCCTGGAAACACCATATATTTT
CDR3 protein: CASSSLAGQGPPGNTIYF

J gene: TRBJ1-2
clone size: many
V gene: TRBV20-1
D gene: .
CDR3 DNA: TGCAGTGCTAGACCGACAGGCGACTATGGCTACACCTTC
CDR3 protein: CSARPTGDYGYTF

J gene: TRBJ1-1
clone size: few
V gene: TRBV5-8
D gene: .
CDR3 DNA: TGTGCCAGCAGCTTGGCTAGTCGGACTGAAGCTTTCTTT
CDR3 protein: CASSLASRTEAFF